This TCR beta chain was identified in a study of blood T cell repertoires in COVID-19. The method was immunoSEQ multiplex PCR; TCRdb's version includes in-frame clones alone and lacks a portion of them. This table holds about 63,000 clones, roughly 87% found once. This CDR3 is built from 14 residues. Trimming left V 4 bases short and J 2 bases short, with 12 bases between. The germline V gene encodes CDR1 SGHNT and CDR2 YYREEE (reference sequence). The receptor comes from a woman of 80 years or more with acute or convalescent COVID-19. The chain employs TRBV5-4 and TRBJ1-1; D gene ambiguous. Sequenced input: peripheral blood. The CDR3 sequence: CASSPTRINTEAFF. The CDR3 DNA sequence: TGTGCCAGCAGCCCTACGCGGATCAACACTGAAGCTTTCTTT. The full variable domain, in which reference TRBV5-4 and TRBJ1-1 provide the parts outside the CDR3, is ETGVTQSPTHLIKTRGQQVTLRCSSQSGHNTVSWYQQALGQGPQFIFQYYREEENGRGNFPPRFSGLQFPNYSSELNVNALELDDSALYLCASSPTRINTEAFFGQGTRLTVV.